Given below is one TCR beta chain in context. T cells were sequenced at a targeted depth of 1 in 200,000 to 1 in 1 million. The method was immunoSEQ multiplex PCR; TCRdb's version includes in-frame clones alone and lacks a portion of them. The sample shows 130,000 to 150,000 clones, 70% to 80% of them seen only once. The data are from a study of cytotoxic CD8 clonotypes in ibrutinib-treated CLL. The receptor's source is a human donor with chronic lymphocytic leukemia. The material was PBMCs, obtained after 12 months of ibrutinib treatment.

CDR3 loop: CAWSMWEGPPFF. The CDR3 DNA reads as TGTGCCTGGAGTATGTGGGAGGGCCCCCCCTTCTTC. The chain employs TRBV30 and TRBJ2-1; 7 bases fit TRBD2. CDR1 and CDR2 (germline): GTSNPN, SVGIG (reference sequence). Trimming took 2 bases from V and 16 from J; bases not matched to a gene: 11. The CDR3 has 12 residues.